This T cell receptor beta chain was profiled in a study of T cell changes during pregnancy in multiple sclerosis. This clone has just one count. Only in-frame clones appear in the TCRdb table, and some are missing; sequencing was by immunoSEQ multiplex PCR. The table records under 50,000 clones, 92% of them present only once. Trimming at V came to 7 bases and at J to 2 bases, leaving 8 bases not matched to a gene. This CDR3 has 15 amino acids. Germline V CDR1 and CDR2: MNHNS, SASEGT. The sequenced sample was CD4+ T cells from peripheral blood mononuclear cells, obtained in the third trimester of pregnancy. The chain joins TRBV6-1 to TRBJ1-5; 7 nucleotides line up with TRBD1. This TCR was sampled from a female donor with multiple sclerosis, enrolled in a pregnancy study. The CDR3, as DNA: TGTGCCAGCAACCTACAGGGGCATGGCAATCAGCCCCAGCATTTT. The encoded protein is CASNLQGHGNQPQHF.